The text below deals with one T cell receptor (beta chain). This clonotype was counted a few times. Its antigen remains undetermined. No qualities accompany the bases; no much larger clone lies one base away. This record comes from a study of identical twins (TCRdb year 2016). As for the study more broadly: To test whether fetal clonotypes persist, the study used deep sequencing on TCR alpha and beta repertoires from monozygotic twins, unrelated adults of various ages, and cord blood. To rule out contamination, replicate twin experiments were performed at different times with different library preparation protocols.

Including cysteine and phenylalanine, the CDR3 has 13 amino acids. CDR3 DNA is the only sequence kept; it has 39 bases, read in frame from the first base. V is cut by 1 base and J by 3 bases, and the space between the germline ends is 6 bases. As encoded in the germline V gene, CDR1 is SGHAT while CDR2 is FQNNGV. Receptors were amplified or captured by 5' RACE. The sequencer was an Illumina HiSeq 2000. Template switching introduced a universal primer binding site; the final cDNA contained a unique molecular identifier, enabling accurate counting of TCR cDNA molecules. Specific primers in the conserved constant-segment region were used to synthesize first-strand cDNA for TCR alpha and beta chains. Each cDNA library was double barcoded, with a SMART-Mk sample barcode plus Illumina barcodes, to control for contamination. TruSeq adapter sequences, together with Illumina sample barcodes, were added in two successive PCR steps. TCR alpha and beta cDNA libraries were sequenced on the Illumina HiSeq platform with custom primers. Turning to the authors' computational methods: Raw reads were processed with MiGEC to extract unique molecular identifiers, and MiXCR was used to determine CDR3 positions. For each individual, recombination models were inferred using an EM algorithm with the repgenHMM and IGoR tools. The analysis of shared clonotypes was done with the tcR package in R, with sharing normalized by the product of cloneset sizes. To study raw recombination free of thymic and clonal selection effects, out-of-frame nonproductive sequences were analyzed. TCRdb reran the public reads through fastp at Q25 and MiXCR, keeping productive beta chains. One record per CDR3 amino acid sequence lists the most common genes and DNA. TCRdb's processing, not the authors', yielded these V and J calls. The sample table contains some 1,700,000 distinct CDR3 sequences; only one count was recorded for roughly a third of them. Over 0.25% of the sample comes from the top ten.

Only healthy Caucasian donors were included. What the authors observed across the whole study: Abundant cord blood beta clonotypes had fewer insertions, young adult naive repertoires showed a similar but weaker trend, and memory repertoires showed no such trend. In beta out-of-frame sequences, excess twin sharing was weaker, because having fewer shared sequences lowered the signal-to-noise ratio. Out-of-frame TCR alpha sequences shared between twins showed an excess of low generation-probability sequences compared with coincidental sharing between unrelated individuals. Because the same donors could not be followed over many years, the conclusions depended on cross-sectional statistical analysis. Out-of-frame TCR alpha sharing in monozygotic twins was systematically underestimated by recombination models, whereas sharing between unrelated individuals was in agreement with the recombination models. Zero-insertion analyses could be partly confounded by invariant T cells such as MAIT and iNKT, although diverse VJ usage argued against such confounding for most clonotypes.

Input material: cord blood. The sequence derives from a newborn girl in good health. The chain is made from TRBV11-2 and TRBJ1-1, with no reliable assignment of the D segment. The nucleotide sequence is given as TGTGCCAGCAGCTTAGCTTCGTACACTGAAGCTTTCTTT. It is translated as CASSLASYTEAFF.